The rows below give T cell receptor beta chains drawn from one sample of a study of siplizumab effects on memory and regulatory T cells. The assay was immunoSEQ multiplex PCR, and TCRdb's table has in-frame clones only and misses some. Of approximately 14,000 clones in the sample, approximately 45% were seen once. Antigen specificity for these receptors is unknown. The sequenced sample was CFSE-low (dividing) CD4+ T cells sorted from an allogeneic mixed lymphocyte reaction. The receptors stem from a human donor in good health; the cells came from an allogeneic mixed lymphocyte reaction. Some clones in this sample may be carry-over from other donors' samples. Both conserved end residues are part of each CDR3. Each record gives: J gene, V gene, D gene, clone size, CDR3 DNA, CDR3 protein. The D gene is left open where the match is weak. Not all rows give a size; the values are once, few, many and, for expanded clones, a class.

j_gene: TRBJ2-5
v_gene: TRBV6-5
d_gene: -
abundance: few
CDR3nt: TGTGCCAGCACCCCTACCTGGGGCAGACAAGAGACCCAGTACTTC
CDR3aa: CASTPTWGRQETQYF

j_gene: TRBJ2-7
v_gene: TRBV28
d_gene: -
abundance: -
CDR3nt: TGTGCCAGCCGCCCGGGAAGTTACGAGCAGTACTTC
CDR3aa: CASRPGSYEQYF

j_gene: TRBJ2-7
v_gene: TRBV5-8
d_gene: -
abundance: -
CDR3nt: TGTGCCAGCACCACCGGGCCCTTATCCTACGAGCAGTACTTC
CDR3aa: CASTTGPLSYEQYF

j_gene: TRBJ2-5
v_gene: TRBV9
d_gene: -
abundance: -
CDR3nt: TGTGCCAGCAGCGTCGGGTTTCAAGAGACCCAGTACTTC
CDR3aa: CASSVGFQETQYF

j_gene: TRBJ2-1
v_gene: TRBV7-6
d_gene: TRBD2
abundance: -
CDR3nt: TGTGCCAGCAGCGGACTAGCGGGACTGAATGAGCAGTTCTTC
CDR3aa: CASSGLAGLNEQFF

j_gene: TRBJ1-4
v_gene: TRBV6-5
d_gene: -
abundance: -
CDR3nt: TGTGCCACTAAGAAAGGGGGAGTGGGTGAAAAACTGTTTTTT
CDR3aa: CATKKGGVGEKLFF

j_gene: TRBJ2-7
v_gene: TRBV19
d_gene: TRBD2
abundance: many
CDR3nt: TGTGCCAGTAGTGCCTTAGCGGGGACGCCTAGTGAGCAGTACTTC
CDR3aa: CASSALAGTPSEQYF

j_gene: TRBJ2-5
v_gene: TRBV2
d_gene: -
abundance: -
CDR3nt: TGTGCCAGAGGGGAGACCCAAGAGACCCAGTACTTC
CDR3aa: CARGETQETQYF

j_gene: TRBJ2-7
v_gene: TRBV27
d_gene: TRBD1
abundance: -
CDR3nt: TGTGCCAGCAGGGACAGGGTGGGAAGTAAGCAGTACTTC
CDR3aa: CASRDRVGSKQYF

j_gene: TRBJ1-5
v_gene: TRBV19
d_gene: -
abundance: medium-sized
CDR3nt: TGTGCCAGTAGTATAGGGGTGGACCAGCCCCAGCATTTT
CDR3aa: CASSIGVDQPQHF

j_gene: TRBJ2-4
v_gene: TRBV5-1
d_gene: TRBD1
abundance: -
CDR3nt: TGCGCCAGCAGCTTGGAGACAGGGATATTCAAAAACATTCAGTACTTC
CDR3aa: CASSLETGIFKNIQYF

j_gene: TRBJ2-7
v_gene: TRBV7-3
d_gene: TRBD1
abundance: -
CDR3nt: TGTGCCAGCAGCCTCCGTCCCGGGACAGGGGACTACGAGCAGTACTTC
CDR3aa: CASSLRPGTGDYEQYF

j_gene: TRBJ2-1
v_gene: TRBV6-1
d_gene: -
abundance: -
CDR3nt: TGTGCCAGCAGTGCCTTAACGGGAGTATCCTACAATGAGCAGTTCTTC
CDR3aa: CASSALTGVSYNEQFF

j_gene: TRBJ1-2
v_gene: TRBV18
d_gene: TRBD1
abundance: few
CDR3nt: TGTGCCAGCTCACCACTAGAGGGACAGGTGAACTATGGCTACACCTTC
CDR3aa: CASSPLEGQVNYGYTF

j_gene: TRBJ2-1
v_gene: TRBV20-1
d_gene: -
abundance: -
CDR3nt: TGCAGTGCCCTAGGCTACAATGAGCAGTTCTTC
CDR3aa: CSALGYNEQFF